What follows are 17 T cell receptor beta chains derived from one specimen sequenced in a study of blood T cells in healthy people across ages. PCR was performed a second time for roughly 7 to 11 cycles using a sample-barcoded 5' primer and a J-beta primer mix. Each CDR3 protein gets one entry after TCRdb re-called the 5' RACE reads with MiXCR. The sample contains about 1,400,000 distinct CDR3 sequences, roughly 40% of which appear only once. Sequenced sample: blood. The receptors derive from a woman aged 18-29 years in good health.

The chain is built from TRBV20-1 and TRBJ2-7; 9 bases agree with TRBD2. Germline lookup yields CDR1 DFQATT and CDR2 SNEGSKA (reference sequence). V shed 3 bases and J 9 bases; nucleotides not matched to a gene: 12. The CDR3 is 14 residues long. In nucleotides, the CDR3 is TGCAGTGCTAGTGCGGGTAGCGGGAGTGGTGGGCAGTACTTC. This translates into CSASAGSGSGGQYF.

This clonotype was seen at least ten times. Relative to the germline gene, one junction end is altered; a read error may explain this. The gene calls are TRBV27 and TRBJ1-2, with 8 positions matching TRBD1. CDR1 and CDR2 (germline): MNHEY, SMNVEV (reference sequence). The CDR3 runs 13 residues. The CDR3 coding sequence is TGTGCCAGCAGCTTATCAGGGGGCGGTGGCTACACCTTC. It yields the protein CASSLSGGGGYTF.

The rearrangement links TRBV6-1 to TRBJ2-7, with D unclear. Judging by the DNA end, TRBJ2-5 fits better; the J call may be wrong. The CDR3 runs to 12 residues. The germline V gene encodes CDR1 MNHNS and CDR2 SASEGT. The CDR3 loop is CASSELVQTQYF. Written as DNA, the CDR3 is TGTGCCAGCAGTGAATTGGTGCAGACCCAGTACTTC.

This chain joins TRBV28 and TRBJ1-1, with D maybe TRBD1 (6 bases). CDR1 MDHEN and CDR2 SYDVKM come from the germline V gene. The CDR3 is 12 amino acids. Trimming removed 10 bases at V and 4 bases at J, with 13 bases between. The CDR3 coding sequence is TGTGCCAACCACCGAGGGGGCACTGAAGCTTTCTTT. It specifies CANHRGGTEAFF.

Notes on this clonotype: One junction end does not reproduce the germline sequence, and a read error may be involved. The chain joins TRBV20-1 to TRBJ1-5, with D uncertain. CDR1 DFQATT and CDR2 SNEGSKA come from the germline V gene (reference sequence). This CDR3 contains 16 residues. The CDR3 sequence: CSARGQVKSKNQPQHF. In nucleotides, the CDR3 is TGCAGTGCCAGAGGCCAGGTCAAGAGTAAGAATCAGCCCCAGCATTTT.

The chain links TRBV27 to TRBJ1-6, with D tentatively TRBD1 (5 bases). This CDR3 comprises 14 residues. Per the germline V gene, CDR1 is MNHEY and CDR2 is SMNVEV (reference sequence). V was trimmed by 5 bases and J by 8 bases, leaving 13 bases between them. The CDR3 loop is CASSLGTEDSPLHF. For the CDR3, the DNA is TGTGCCAGCAGTCTCGGGACGGAAGATTCACCCCTCCACTTT.

The chain joins TRBV7-6 to TRBJ1-6; 7 positions match TRBD1. CDR3 length: 17 residues. The germline gives CDR1 SGHVS, CDR2 FNYEAQ. V lost 4 bases to trimming and J lost 5 bases; unmatched junction nucleotides: 11. CDR3 in DNA: TGTGCCAGCAGCTCCTTCCCCGTAGACAGGGATAATTCACCCCTCCACTTT. Translated, it gives CASSSFPVDRDNSPLHF.

Only a few counts were recorded for this clonotype. CDR3 nucleotides: TGTGCCAGCAGCTTTGAGGGAGGGCAGCACGAGCAGTACTTC. It translates to CASSFEGGQHEQYF. V is TRBV5-6 and J is TRBJ2-7, with 7 nucleotides matching TRBD2. V dropped 2 bases and J dropped 5; count of bases not matched to a gene: 7. The CDR3 sequence is 14 residues long. CDR1 and CDR2 (germline): SGHDT, YYEEEE.

V is TRBV6-2 or TRBV6-3 and J is TRBJ2-4; 14 nucleotides agree with TRBD2. Germline CDR1 and CDR2: MNHEY and SVGEGT. The trim removed 6 bases at V and 12 bases at J, leaving 4 bases unmatched. The length of the CDR3 is 13 residues. The CDR3 sequence is CASRTGLAGAQYF. CDR3 coding DNA: TGTGCCAGCAGAACGGGACTAGCGGGAGCTCAGTACTTC.

The sample holds one count of this clonotype. The chain carries TRBV29-1 and TRBJ1-2, with unresolved D. The V and J ends lost 1 base and 0 bases respectively, with 9 bases between them. Germline assignment: CDR1 SQVTM and CDR2 ANQGSEA. CDR3 size: 14 residues. The CDR3 DNA sequence: TGCAGCGTTGAAGGGCAGATTCCTAACTATGGCTACACCTTC. Translating it yields CSVEGQIPNYGYTF.

The chain uses TRBV29-1 and TRBJ2-7; 9 bases fit TRBD1. The CDR3 spans 11 residues. V was clipped by 5 bases and J by 12 bases; unmatched bases: 8. Germline values: CDR1 SQVTM, CDR2 ANQGSEA. CDR3 amino acids: CSVLVGQGWYF. CDR3 nucleotide sequence: TGCAGCGTTCTAGTCGGACAGGGGTGGTACTTC.

This clonotype has more than one count but fewer than ten. The chain is built from TRBV6-5 and TRBJ1-2; D may be TRBD1 (5 bases). Germline values: CDR1 MNHEY, CDR2 SVGAGI. The CDR3 loop spans 16 amino acids. Trimming removed 0 bases from V and 3 bases from J, with 14 bases in between. For the CDR3, the DNA is TGTGCCAGCAGTTACTCAATTTACGGGGCCGACTATGGCTACACCTTC. Encoded protein: CASSYSIYGADYGYTF.

The chain employs TRBV20-1 and TRBJ2-3; 12 nucleotides match TRBD2. CDR1 and CDR2 from the germline V gene are DFQATT and SNEGSKA (reference sequence). The CDR3 consists of 16 residues. Trimming took 6 bases from V and 1 from J; bases not matched to a gene: 8. This CDR3 is CSARLAGALGTDTQYF. DNA for the CDR3: TGCAGTGCGAGACTAGCGGGAGCGCTGGGCACAGATACGCAGTATTTT.

The V and J genes are TRBV7-9 and TRBJ1-6; D is perhaps TRBD1 (5 bases). The V end lost 4 bases, the J end lost 7 bases, and 20 bases lay between the germline ends. Germline V CDR1 and CDR2: SEHNR, FQNEAQ (reference sequence). The CDR3 is 17 residues long. The CDR3, as DNA: TGTGCCAGCAGCTCTACAATCCCACAGGCCTCGAATTCACCCCTCCACTTT. Translated, it gives CASSSTIPQASNSPLHF.

This clonotype has only a few counts. The chain couples TRBV4-1 to TRBJ1-2; the match to TRBD1 covers 7 bases. Trimming took 1 base from V and 2 from J; bases not matched to a gene: 10. The CDR3 extends over 17 amino acids. Germline V CDR1 and CDR2: MGHRA, YSYEKL. The CDR3 DNA is TGCGCCAGCAGCCAAGGGGTGCGGGACAGCAGAAACTATGGCTACACCTTC. Translating it yields CASSQGVRDSRNYGYTF.

This clonotype was recorded many times. The rearrangement links TRBV29-1 to TRBJ2-3, with D unclear. The V end was cut by 0 bases, the J end by 5 bases, with 18 bases between. CDR3 size: 16 residues. The V gene's germline CDR1 is SQVTM and CDR2 ANQGSEA. CDR3 loop: CSVEDPGPASGDTQYF. CDR3 DNA sequence: TGCAGCGTTGAAGATCCTGGGCCTGCTTCCGGAGATACGCAGTATTTT.

The V call is TRBV12-3 or TRBV12-4, the J call TRBJ2-7; D could derive from TRBD1 or TRBD2 (5 bases each). Trimming stripped 4 bases from V and 3 bases from J, with 13 bases between. This CDR3 comprises 14 residues. CDR3 amino acids: CASSWAGRGYEQYF. The CDR3 DNA reads as TGTGCCAGCAGTTGGGCAGGGAGAGGCTACGAGCAGTACTTC.